This TCR beta chain was recorded in a study of response to subunit inactivated influenza vaccine. Study-wide findings and caveats: Authors suggested few new T cells are recruited by each seasonal influenza vaccination.

Each CDR3 protein is one row after TCRdb ran MiXCR on the RT-PCR reads. The sample carries some 540,000 distinct CDR3 sequences, under 30% recorded once. Germline trimming cut 4 bases from V and 6 bases from J; bases unmatched to any gene: 5. This CDR3 has 15 residues. Only a few counts were recorded for this clonotype. Antigen: not known. The same data also went into a second study, on T cells expressing NK-cell markers. As reported in that work: The TCR beta cDNA came from 5'RACE template switching with UMIs. The authors derived TCR beta repertoires from sorted CD3+CD56+NKG2C+, CD3+CD56+NKG2C- and CD3+CD56-NKG2C+ T cells.

The source is a man aged 50 or older who received an inactivated influenza vaccine. The starting material was CD4+ T cells sorted from PBMCs, obtained roughly 13 days after vaccination. The V call is TRBV12-3 or TRBV12-4, the J call TRBJ1-4, with 10 bases fitting TRBD1. The CDR3 is CASSSTGGGYEKLFF. The DNA of the CDR3 is TGTGCCAGCAGTTCGACAGGGGGCGGATATGAAAAACTGTTTTTT.